These 8 T cell receptor beta chains share one sample of origin, sequenced in a study of cytomegalovirus exposure and HLA in healthy donors. PCR primers comprised 60 Vbeta and 13 Jbeta primers. Clones were read by immunoSEQ multiplex PCR, and TCRdb kept only the in-frame ones, dropping some. The sample has approximately 130,000 clones, over 75% seen once. The specimen was PBMCs. The receptor source for this set is a man aged 50 to 60 in good health and CMV-seronegative.

This clone has a handful of counts. This rearrangement joins TRBV19 to TRBJ2-6, with D possibly TRBD2 on 5 matching bases. CDR1 and CDR2 (germline): LNHDA, SQIVND (reference sequence). Trimming left V 3 bases short and J 1 base short, with 7 bases between. The CDR3 consists of 15 residues. The CDR3 spells CASSIPGSGANVLTF. In DNA, the CDR3 is TGTGCCAGTAGTATCCCGGGATCTGGGGCCAACGTCCTGACTTTC.

This clone was observed a few times. The chain has TRBV11-1 and TRBJ2-5, with 8 bases matching TRBD2. The CDR3 has 16 residues. The junction had 9 bases not matched to a gene; V was cut back by 6 bases and J by 0 bases. Germline V lookup: CDR1 SGHAT, CDR2 FQDESV (reference sequence). The CDR3 DNA reads as TGTGCCAGCAGTACAACTAGCGGTCATTACCAAGAGACCCAGTACTTC. Protein product: CASSTTSGHYQETQYF.

The chain employs TRBV5-4 and TRBJ2-1; 14 bases fit TRBD2. The germline CDR1 and CDR2 sequences are SGHNT and YYREEE (reference sequence). V dropped 4 bases and J dropped 8; count of bases not matched to a gene: 8. The CDR3 covers 16 residues. The CDR3 loop is CASSLAGTSGGDEQFF. For the CDR3, the DNA is TGTGCCAGCAGCCTTGCCGGGACTAGCGGGGGAGATGAGCAGTTCTTC.

The chain links TRBV4-1 to TRBJ2-2; 8 bases map to TRBD2. V was clipped by 0 bases and J by 1 base; unmatched bases: 4. The CDR3 has 17 residues. In germline, CDR1 is MGHRA, CDR2 YSYEKL. The CDR3 nucleotides read TGCGCCAGCAGCCAAGATCAAGCGGGGGAGAACACCGGGGAGCTGTTTTTT. Protein sequence: CASSQDQAGENTGELFF.

This chain connects TRBV7-9 to TRBJ2-2; 10 bases match TRBD2. J lost 6 bases, V lost 4 bases, and 14 bases had no gene match. Per the germline V gene, CDR1 is SEHNR and CDR2 is FQNEAQ (reference sequence). This CDR3 has 18 residues. As DNA, the CDR3 is TGTGCCAGCAGCTCCCTGGGGAGCGGGAGGGCCGGGGCCGGGGAGCTGTTTTTT. Translating it yields CASSSLGSGRAGAGELFF.

The gene calls are TRBV28 and TRBJ1-5; D ambiguous. The CDR3 covers 12 residues. Germline lookup yields CDR1 MDHEN and CDR2 SYDVKM. V dropped 6 bases and J dropped 7 bases, with 10 bases sitting between them. The CDR3 protein is CASSLGLQPQHF. The CDR3 DNA reads TGTGCCAGCAGCCTCGGTTTGCAGCCCCAGCATTTT.

This rearrangement joins TRBV14 to TRBJ2-7, with D tentatively TRBD1 (5 bases). Trimming removed 4 bases from V and 4 bases from J, with 17 bases in between. Germline V gene lookup returns CDR1 SGHDN and CDR2 FVKESK. CDR3 size: 15 residues. DNA of the CDR3: TGTGCCAGCAGCCGGTTCAGGACACAAAGGTACGAGCAGTACTTC. Its translation: CASSRFRTQRYEQYF.

This sequence joins TRBV10-3 and TRBJ2-1, with 7 bases matching TRBD2. Germline CDR1 ENHRY, CDR2 SYGVKD. The CDR3 runs 12 residues. J was trimmed by 6 bases and V by 4 bases; bases with no gene match: 0. The CDR3 sequence: CAISGGGNEQFF. Written as DNA, the CDR3 is TGTGCCATCAGTGGGGGGGGCAATGAGCAGTTCTTC.